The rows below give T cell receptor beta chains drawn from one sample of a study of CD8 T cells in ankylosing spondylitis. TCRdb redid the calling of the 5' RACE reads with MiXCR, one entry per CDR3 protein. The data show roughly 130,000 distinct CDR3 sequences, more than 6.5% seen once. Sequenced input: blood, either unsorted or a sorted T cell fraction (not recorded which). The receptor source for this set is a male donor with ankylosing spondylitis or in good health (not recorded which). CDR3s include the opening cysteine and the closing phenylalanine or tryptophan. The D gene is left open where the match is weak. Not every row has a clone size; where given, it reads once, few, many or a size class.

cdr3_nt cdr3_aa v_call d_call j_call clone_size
TGTGCCAGTGGGGACAGGGTCGGGGAGACCCAGTACTTC CASGDRVGETQYF TRBV5-4 TRBD1 TRBJ2-5 -
TGCAGTGCCGGAGGGACAGGGAAGGAAACCGGGGAGCTGTTTTTT CSAGGTGKETGELFF TRBV20-1 TRBD1 TRBJ2-2 -
TGCAGCGTTGAGGCCCCGATCTATGGCTACACCTTC CSVEAPIYGYTF TRBV29-1 - TRBJ1-2 many
TGCGCCAGCAGCTTGGTTGAGGACAATTCACCCCTCCACTTT CASSLVEDNSPLHF TRBV5-1 - TRBJ1-6 many
TGCAGTGCTACCGGACAGACCTACGAGCAGTACTTC CSATGQTYEQYF TRBV20-1 - TRBJ2-7 many
TGTGCCAGCAGCGAACACAGGGGGAGAGGATATGGCTACACCTTC CASSEHRGRGYGYTF TRBV7-3 TRBD1 TRBJ1-2 many
TGCAGTGCTAGAGTAGGGACAGGGGCAGGCACTGAAGCTTTCTTT CSARVGTGAGTEAFF TRBV20-1 TRBD1 TRBJ1-1 many
TGTGCCAGCAGCCCTGGGGGGGCAGAGATCTGGCAGACCTTC CASSPGGAEIWQTF TRBV6-2/TRBV6-3 - TRBJ1-2 many
TGCGCCAGCAGCTTGTATGCTGGGGAGGGCAAAAACATTCAGTACTTC CASSLYAGEGKNIQYF TRBV5-1 TRBD2 TRBJ2-4 many
TGTGCCAGCAGCGGGGAGACAGGGGGAACTTCACCCCTCCACTTT CASSGETGGTSPLHF TRBV3-1 TRBD1 TRBJ1-6 many
TGTGCCAGCTCACGGGACACCCAAGAGACCCAGTACTTC CASSRDTQETQYF TRBV18 - TRBJ2-5 many
TGTGCCAGCAGTCCGGGGGACAGGGGGCCTTCCTATGGCTACACCTTC CASSPGDRGPSYGYTF TRBV12-3/TRBV12-4 TRBD1 TRBJ1-2 many
TGTGCCAGCAGCTTAAGTTATTGGGATTCACCCCTCCACTTT CASSLSYWDSPLHF TRBV7-3 - TRBJ1-6 many
TGCAGCGTTGATTGGCCCGCTGCCACACAAGAGACCCAGTACTTC CSVDWPAATQETQYF TRBV29-1 - TRBJ2-5 many
TGCAGTGCTAGTGCGGGAACCGGGACCTCCTACAATGAGCAGTTCTTC CSASAGTGTSYNEQFF TRBV20-1 - TRBJ2-1 many
TGTGCCAGCTCTTGGACAACGAACACTGAAGCTTTCTTT CASSWTTNTEAFF TRBV18 - TRBJ1-1 -
TGCAGTGCTAGACAACACGCCTCCGGGGAGCTGTTTTTT CSARQHASGELFF TRBV20-1 - TRBJ2-2 many
TGCGCCAGCAGCCAAGGGTTAAGGGAAAACATTCAGTACTTC CASSQGLRENIQYF TRBV4-1 - TRBJ2-4 -
TGCGCCAGCAGCAAGGGGACTAGCATCTACGATGAGCAGTTCTTC CASSKGTSIYDEQFF TRBV5-1 TRBD2 TRBJ2-1 many
TGTGCCAGCAGCTTGGCGGGTCAGTCAAACTCCTACAATGAGCAGTTCTTC CASSLAGQSNSYNEQFF TRBV5-8 - TRBJ2-1 many
TGTGCCAGCAGCTTCGGACTAGCGGGAGGTTTAAGCGAGCAGTACTTC CASSFGLAGGLSEQYF TRBV9 TRBD2 TRBJ2-7 few
TGTGCCAGCAGCTTAGGTCACATAAGTGGCTACACCTTC CASSLGHISGYTF TRBV7-9 - TRBJ1-2 -
TGTGCCAGCAGGCGAATAACCGGGGAGCTGTTTTTT CASRRITGELFF TRBV9 - TRBJ2-2 many
TGTGCCAGCTCACCGAGACAGAACACTGAAGCTTTCTTT CASSPRQNTEAFF TRBV18 - TRBJ1-1 many
TGTGCCAGCTCACCAACAACTACTAGCACAGATACGCAGTATTTT CASSPTTTSTDTQYF TRBV18 - TRBJ2-3 -
TGTGCCAGCAGCCATAGGATGACAGGGACCTACGAGCAGTACTTC CASSHRMTGTYEQYF TRBV14 TRBD1 TRBJ2-7 many
TGTGCCAGCGCCCCGGGGCTCGTCCGCTGGTCCTACAATGAGCAGTTCTTC CASAPGLVRWSYNEQFF TRBV4-2 - TRBJ2-1 -
TGTGCCAGCAGCGACCGGGAGCAAGTCAGCGATGAGCAGTTCTTC CASSDREQVSDEQFF TRBV7-8 - TRBJ2-1 many
TGTGCCAGCAGCTCGGGACAGGGGTCGAACGGGGAGCTGTTTTTT CASSSGQGSNGELFF TRBV7-2 TRBD1 TRBJ2-2 many
TGCGCCAGCGGGACAGCCCTCTCCTATAATTCACCCCTCCACTTT CASGTALSYNSPLHF TRBV5-1 TRBD1 TRBJ1-6 many
TGCAGTGCTCAATTCCCCAACCAGGCCAAGAATCAGCCCCAGCATTTT CSAQFPNQAKNQPQHF TRBV20-1 - TRBJ1-5 many
TGCAGCGTTACTCGACAGGGAAGGGGGGATACGCAGTATTTT CSVTRQGRGDTQYF TRBV29-1 TRBD1 TRBJ2-3 many
TGTGCCAGCAGTGGTCGGACTAGCGGGAGTGCTAGCGCAGATACGCAGTATTTT CASSGRTSGSASADTQYF TRBV2 TRBD2 TRBJ2-3 many
TGTGCCAGCAGCTCGGGGGGATACAATCAGCCCCAGCATTTT CASSSGGYNQPQHF TRBV5-6 - TRBJ1-5 many
TGTGCCAGGGGACAGAGAGCAGATACGCAGTATTTT CARGQRADTQYF TRBV2 TRBD1 TRBJ2-3 many
TGTGCCAGCAGTGAATCTTGGGGACAGGATCAGCCCCAGCATTTT CASSESWGQDQPQHF TRBV25-1 TRBD1 TRBJ1-5 many
TGTGCCAGCAGTTACTCGGGGATAGCGGGAACCCTCGGTGAGCAGTTCTTC CASSYSGIAGTLGEQFF TRBV6-5 TRBD2 TRBJ2-1 many
TGTGCCAGCAGTCAGGCCCATTTGGGGGCTGGGGCCAACGTCCTGACTTTC CASSQAHLGAGANVLTF TRBV6-1 - TRBJ2-6 many
TGCGCCAGCAGCTTGGATTCCTTGGGGGCGACTGGAAACACCATATATTTT CASSLDSLGATGNTIYF TRBV5-1 - TRBJ1-3 many
TGTGCCAGCAGCTTAGTTAGCGGGGCTAGCACAGATACGCAGTATTTT CASSLVSGASTDTQYF TRBV7-2 TRBD2 TRBJ2-3 -
TGCGCCAGCAGCCCTGGGACAGTCACAGATACGCAGTATTTT CASSPGTVTDTQYF TRBV5-1 TRBD1 TRBJ2-3 many
TGCAGTGCTAGAGATCTCGGGGGTAACCCCTACGAGCAGTACTTC CSARDLGGNPYEQYF TRBV20-1 - TRBJ2-7 many
TGTGCCTGGAGTGACAATGAGCAGTTCTTC CAWSDNEQFF TRBV30 - TRBJ2-1 many
TGTGCCAGCAGCTTAGGGACAGGGACAATTAACAATGAGCAGTTCTTC CASSLGTGTINNEQFF TRBV7-3 TRBD1 TRBJ2-1 -
TGTGCCTGGAGTGTCAGGGGCAGCACAGATACGCAGTATTTT CAWSVRGSTDTQYF TRBV30 - TRBJ2-3 -